The 13 T cell receptor beta chains presented below share a single source sample, sequenced in a study of lymphopenia after photon versus proton radiotherapy. The table came from immunoSEQ multiplex PCR; TCRdb's copy has only in-frame clones and leaves some out. The profile covers 50,000 or so clones, with under 95% appearing a single time and more than 15% taken by the ten largest. Sequencing was performed on peripheral blood, taken from a patient treated with photon-based radiotherapy. The receptor source for this set is a woman in her thirties or forties with cholangiocarcinoma.

V is TRBV7-3 and J is TRBJ2-3, with D perhaps matching TRBD1 (6 bases). The V end was cut by 5 bases, the J end by 5 bases, with 11 bases between. This CDR3 region has 13 residues. In germline, CDR1 is SGHTA, CDR2 FQGTGA. In DNA form, the CDR3 reads TGTGCCAGCAGCCGAGTAGGGGGAGATACGCAGTATTTT. Translation: CASSRVGGDTQYF.

Here the CDR3 reads CASSLERTIYGYTF. The CDR3, as DNA: TGTGCCAGCAGCTTGGAAAGGACAATTTATGGCTACACCTTC. The V call is TRBV5-5, the J call TRBJ1-2; D is perhaps TRBD1 (5 bases). The CDR3 spans 14 residues. The V gene's germline CDR1 is SGHKS and CDR2 YYEKEE (reference sequence). With 0 bases removed from V and 5 bases from J, the gap between germline ends came to 11 bases. The variable domain in full, completed from reference TRBV5-5 and TRBJ1-2, reads DAGVTQSPTHLIKTRGQQVTLRCSPISGHKSVSWYQQVLGQGPQFIFQYYEKEERGRGNFPDRFSARQFPNYSSELNVNALLLGDSALYLCASSLERTIYGYTFGSGTRLTVV.

This clone has a single count. The V gene is TRBV4-1, the J gene TRBJ1-1; D gene unclear. This CDR3 region has 13 residues. Trimming shortened V by 4 bases and J by 1 base, and 7 bases separated the two germline ends. CDR1 is MGHRA, CDR2 YSYEKL, per germline. The chain's CDR3 is CASSPLTNTEAFF. CDR3 in DNA: TGCGCCAGCAGCCCCTTGACGAACACTGAAGCTTTCTTT.

The V and J genes are TRBV6-5 and TRBJ2-7, with TRBD2 identical over 9 bases. The ends lost 6 bases at V and 5 bases at J; junction bases unmatched: 5. This CDR3 has 13 residues. Per germline, CDR1 MNHEY and CDR2 SVGAGI. CDR3 in amino acids: CASRLAGPHEQYF. The CDR3 DNA sequence: TGTGCCAGCAGGCTAGCGGGGCCCCACGAGCAGTACTTC.

Of note for this clone: Compared with germline, one end of the junction differs, possibly owing to a read error. V usage is TRBV2 and J usage is TRBJ1-2; D is undetermined. Germline V CDR1 and CDR2: SNHLY, FYNNEI. The CDR3 consists of 10 residues. CDR3 DNA: TGTGGCAGCAGTGAATGGGGCTACACCTTC. It encodes CGSSEWGYTF.

This clone appeared once. V usage is TRBV2 and J usage is TRBJ2-1; 7 bases match TRBD2. Germline trimming cut 3 bases from V and 0 bases from J; bases unmatched to any gene: 2. The CDR3 totals 15 residues. Germline-derived CDR1 and CDR2 are SNHLY and FYNNEI. The chain's CDR3 is CASSDGGSSYNEQFF. The DNA for the CDR3 is TGTGCCAGCAGTGATGGCGGGAGCTCCTACAATGAGCAGTTCTTC. The full variable domain, completed using reference TRBV2 and TRBJ2-1, is EPEVTQTPSHQVTQMGQEVILRCVPISNHLYFYWYRQILGQKVEFLVSFYNNEISEKSEIFDDQFSVERPDGSNFTLKIRSTKLEDSAMYFCASSDGGSSYNEQFFGPGTRLTVL.

The gene calls are TRBV12-5 and TRBJ1-1; D is unresolved. This CDR3 has 11 amino acids. V lost 7 bases to trimming and J lost 13 bases, with 16 bases between them. The germline CDR1 and CDR2 sequences are LGHNT and FRNRAP. The CDR3 nucleotides are TGTGCTAGTGACCCTGACCGGACGGGTTTCTTT. It codes for CASDPDRTGFF.

The J gene is TRBJ2-1, the V gene TRBV18; D gene unclear. V was cut by 0 bases and J by 7 bases, with 4 bases left in between. CDR3 size: 12 residues. The germline V gene has CDR1 KGHSH and CDR2 LQKENI. CDR3 nucleotide sequence: TGTGCCAGCTCACCACCCGGGAATGAGCAGTTCTTC. It codes for CASSPPGNEQFF.

The rearrangement joins TRBV28 to TRBJ2-1; no reliable D call. This CDR3 is 12 amino acids long. Per germline, CDR1 MDHEN and CDR2 SYDVKM. The ends were cut back, 7 bases at V and 0 bases at J, with 4 bases in the middle. For the CDR3, the DNA is TGTGCCAGCAAGGACTCCTACAATGAGCAGTTCTTC. This sequence encodes CASKDSYNEQFF.

This clone was counted once. The rearrangement joins TRBV5-1 to TRBJ2-1; unclear D gene. V was pared by 0 bases and J by 9 bases, with 16 bases between. This CDR3 is built from 15 residues. Germline CDR1 SGHRS, CDR2 YFSETQ. The CDR3 coding sequence is TGCGCCAGCAGCTTGGAACCTATACGGTCTGGTGAGCAGTTCTTC. This sequence encodes CASSLEPIRSGEQFF.

The chain uses TRBV7-2 and TRBJ2-1, with D perhaps TRBD1 (6 bases). V gave up 5 bases and J gave up 1 base, with 12 bases separating them. The CDR3 is 15 residues long. Germline V gene data show CDR1 as SGHTA and CDR2 as FQGNSA. CDR3 nucleotides: TGTGCCAGCAGCCGCCTAGGGGGTTCCTACAATGAGCAGTTCTTC. Translating gives CASSRLGGSYNEQFF.

This clone showed up just once. This chain joins TRBV4-2 and TRBJ1-1; possible D gene TRBD1, 6 bases. CDR3 size: 14 residues. The V gene's germline CDR1 is LGHNA and CDR2 YNFKEQ. Trimming left V 0 bases short and J 7 bases short, with 12 bases between. As DNA, the CDR3 is TGTGCCAGCAGCCAAGAACGGGGGCAAGGTGAAGCTTTCTTT. It encodes CASSQERGQGEAFF.

The CDR3, as DNA: TGTGCAAGTCGCTTAGCGCGTGGGACTAGCGGGAAGTCTAGCACAGATACGCAGTATTTT. Protein product: CASRLARGTSGKSSTDTQYF. The gene calls are TRBV12-2 and TRBJ2-3; the table's D gene call, TRBD2, was not cross checked with the DNA. TRBV12-2 is reported as a pseudogene. The CDR3 runs to 20 residues.